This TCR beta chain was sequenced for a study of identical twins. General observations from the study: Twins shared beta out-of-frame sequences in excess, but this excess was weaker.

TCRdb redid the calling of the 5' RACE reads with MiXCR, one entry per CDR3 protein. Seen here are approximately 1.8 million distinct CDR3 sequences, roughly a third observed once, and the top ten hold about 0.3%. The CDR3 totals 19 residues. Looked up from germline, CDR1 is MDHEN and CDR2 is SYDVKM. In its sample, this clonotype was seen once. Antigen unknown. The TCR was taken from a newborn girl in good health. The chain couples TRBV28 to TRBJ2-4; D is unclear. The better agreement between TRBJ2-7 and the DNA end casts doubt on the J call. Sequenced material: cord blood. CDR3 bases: TGTGCCAGCAGTTTGGAATCCCCTTCCTGGGCGCGCCCCCTCTACGAGCAGTACTTC. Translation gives CASSLESPSWARPLYEQYF.